Listed below are T cell receptor beta chains from one sample, sequenced in a study of T cell responses to AZD1222 COVID-19 vaccine. Method: immunoSEQ multiplex PCR; TCRdb's copy keeps in-frame clones and lacks some. Of 200,000 or so clones detected, 90% to 95% appear once; the ten largest clones hold about 9%. The starting material was peripheral blood, obtained on day 0 of AZD1222 vaccination. The receptors originated from an adult in good health. Each CDR3 is given with its conserved first and last residue. The size field is filled for only some rows; it gives once, few, many or a size class.

j_call,v_call,clone_size,cdr3_aa
TRBJ2-7,TRBV6-5,.,CATKRGGPYEQYF
TRBJ2-7,TRBV5-1,.,CASSLGPGDEQYF
TRBJ2-1,TRBV7-2,once,CASSLQGPSNQEQFF
TRBJ2-6,TRBV2,.,CASSGLGTGANVLTF
TRBJ1-2,TRBV2,.,CASSEDDRGHGGYTF
TRBJ1-2,TRBV2,.,CASSEGAGFGYGYTF
TRBJ2-3,TRBV14,.,CASSPIPSGSLRTTDTQYF
TRBJ2-7,TRBV7-7,.,CASSLRAGSSYEQYF
TRBJ2-1,TRBV5-1,.,CASSPGGTSPGRNEQFF
TRBJ2-3,TRBV7-9,.,CASRRKEREFTDTQYF